Shown below are 2 T cell receptor beta chains from a single sample sequenced in a study of response to subunit inactivated influenza vaccine. Using its own MiXCR run on the RT-PCR reads, TCRdb lists one record per CDR3 protein. Of roughly 540,000 distinct CDR3 sequences listed, 20% to 25% are singletons. These data were also filed under a second study, of T cells expressing NK-cell markers. Per that paper: For TCR beta, cDNA was produced by 5'RACE template switching with UMIs.

The specimen was CD4+ T cells sorted from PBMCs, collected 12 days after vaccination. These receptors came from a man between 45 and 60 years old who received an inactivated influenza vaccine.

The gene calls are TRBV3-1 and TRBJ2-5, with D possibly matching TRBD1 (5 bases). Germline CDR1 and CDR2: LGHDT and YNNKEL (reference sequence). CDR3 length: 14 amino acids. Trimming took 1 base from V and 4 from J, leaving 10 bases between them. The CDR3 here is CASSQVARAETQYF. The CDR3, as DNA: TGTGCCAGCAGCCAAGTCGCCAGGGCAGAGACCCAGTACTTC.

The V call is TRBV20-1, the J call TRBJ2-7; D may be TRBD1 (5 bases). The CDR3 spans 14 residues. From germline, CDR1 is DFQATT and CDR2 SNEGSKA (reference sequence). V lost 1 base to trimming and J lost 0 bases, with 10 bases between them. The CDR3 DNA reads as TGCAGTGCTAGAGGACAGCGTATCTCCTACGAGCAGTACTTC. As protein: CSARGQRISYEQYF.